This T cell receptor beta chain comes out of a study of CD8 T cells in Susac syndrome. RNA in amounts of about 0.5 to 1 ug was reverse transcribed with random hexamers. One entry per CDR3 protein results from TCRdb running MiXCR on the immunoSEQ multiplex PCR reads. The table shows more than 100,000 distinct CDR3 sequences, with just under 95% occurring only once. V dropped 0 bases and J dropped 1 base, with 13 bases sitting between them. CDR1 is DFQATT and CDR2 is SNEGSKA in the germline V gene (reference sequence). This CDR3 has 16 amino acids. This chain links TRBV20-1 with TRBJ2-1, with D perhaps being TRBD1 or TRBD2 (6 bases each). The sequence was obtained from a human donor with Susac syndrome. The sequencing sample was made of CD8+ T cells from PBMCs. The CDR3 bases are TGCAGTGCTAGAGATCTCGGAGGGGGTTCCTACAATGAGCAGTTCTTC. Residues: CSARDLGGGSYNEQFF.